These 28 T cell receptor beta chains originate from one sample sequenced in a study of blood T cell repertoires in COVID-19. TCRdb's copy holds only in-frame clones and misses some; the assay was immunoSEQ multiplex PCR. The sample shows about 120,000 clones, roughly 80% of them seen only once. The specimen was peripheral blood. Receptor source: a man in his fifties or sixties with acute or convalescent COVID-19.

This clone has at least ten counts. V and J are TRBV29-1 and TRBJ1-1, with no clear D. The CDR3 runs 14 residues. CDR1 is SQVTM, CDR2 ANQGSEA, per germline. The CDR3 spells CSCKDLLVNTEAFF. Written as DNA, the CDR3 is TGCAGTTGCAAGGATCTACTAGTGAACACTGAAGCTTTCTTT. Full variable domain (outside the CDR3, taken from reference TRBV29-1 and TRBJ1-1): SAVISQKPSRDICQRGTSLTIQCQVDSQVTMMFWYRQQPGQSLTLIATANQGSEATYESGFVIDKFPISRPNLTFSTLTVSNMSPEDSSIYLCSCKDLLVNTEAFFGQGTRLTVV.

This clone was detected only once. The rearrangement joins TRBV30 to TRBJ1-5, with TRBD1 as a possible D gene (5 bases). V was clipped by 3 bases and J by 4 bases, with 10 bases between them. The CDR3 has 13 residues. CDR1 and CDR2 from the germline V gene are GTSNPN and SVGIG (reference sequence). The CDR3 spells CAWRGSGNQPQHF. The DNA of the CDR3 is TGTGCCTGGAGAGGGTCAGGGAATCAGCCCCAGCATTTT.

The chain recombines TRBV6-4 with TRBJ1-2; no clear D gene. Between the trimmed V and J ends, which lost 3 bases and 2 bases, there was a span of 7 bases. Germline assignment: CDR1 MRHNA and CDR2 SNTAGT. The CDR3 runs to 13 residues. This CDR3 is CASSESGNYGYTF. CDR3 coding DNA: TGTGCCAGCAGTGAATCCGGGAACTATGGCTACACCTTC.

The chain uses TRBV12-3 or TRBV12-4 and TRBJ1-2; weak D call: TRBD1 (5 bases). The CDR3 runs to 12 residues. V lost 6 bases to trimming and J lost 7 bases, with 12 bases between them. CDR3 region: CASSQVRAGYTF. Here the CDR3 DNA reads TGTGCCAGCAGCCAGGTCAGGGCTGGCTACACCTTC.

This clone was observed once. The chain combines TRBV5-6 with TRBJ2-2; 8 nucleotides align to TRBD1. Germline-derived CDR1 and CDR2 are SGHDT and YYEEEE. The junction had 7 bases not matched to a gene; V was cut back by 6 bases and J by 3 bases. The CDR3 sequence is 15 residues long. CDR3 nucleotide sequence: TGTGCCAGCATCGCGGACAGGGAGGACACCGGGGAGCTGTTTTTT. Encoded protein: CASIADREDTGELFF. The full variable domain, with the rest looked up from reference TRBV5-6 and TRBJ2-2, is DAGVTQSPTHLIKTRGQQVTLRCSPKSGHDTVSWYQQALGQGPQFIFQYYEEEERQRGNFPDRFSGHQFPNYSSELNVNALLLGDSALYLCASIADREDTGELFFGEGSRLTVL.

The chain links TRBV2 to TRBJ1-4, with D possibly being TRBD1 (5 bases). The CDR3 extends over 14 amino acids. Per the germline V gene, CDR1 is SNHLY and CDR2 is FYNNEI. Trimming removed 8 bases from V and 4 bases from J, with 14 bases in between. The CDR3 sequence: CASGVTGFNEKLFF. The CDR3 DNA follows: TGTGCCAGCGGGGTAACAGGATTTAATGAAAAACTGTTTTTT.

The chain employs TRBV10-1 and TRBJ2-7, with 10 bases aligning to TRBD1. With V trimmed by 6 bases and J by 4 bases, 3 bases remained unmatched. Per germline, CDR1 WNHNN and CDR2 SYGVQD (reference sequence). The CDR3 extends over 13 amino acids. The CDR3: CASSRDRGYEQYF. In nucleotides, the CDR3 is TGCGCCAGCAGCCGGGACAGGGGTTACGAGCAGTACTTC.

The rearrangement links TRBV20-1 to TRBJ1-1; 7 nucleotides match TRBD1. The V and J ends lost 3 bases and 1 base, in that order; junction bases with no gene match: 2. The CDR3 covers 13 residues. CDR1 and CDR2 (germline): DFQATT, SNEGSKA (reference sequence). The CDR3 DNA follows: TGCAGTGCTAGTGGGACAGCGAACACTGAAGCTTTCTTT. Translated: CSASGTANTEAFF.

Regarding this clone: The same CDR3 can be traced to other DNA sequences in this sample. This chain joins TRBV3-1 (or the pseudogene TRBV3-2) and TRBJ1-1; D ambiguous. The V gene's germline CDR1 is LGHDT and CDR2 YNNKEL (reference sequence). The CDR3 sequence is 13 residues long. Trimming stripped 1 base from V and 2 bases from J, with 5 bases between. The CDR3 here is CASSQGENTEAFF. The CDR3 DNA follows: TGTGCCAGCAGCCAAGGAGAAAACACTGAAGCTTTCTTT.

The rearrangement joins TRBV27 to TRBJ2-7; 7 bases are shared with TRBD1. This CDR3 contains 14 residues. The ends lost 5 bases at V and 4 bases at J; junction bases unmatched: 8. Germline V gives CDR1 MNHEY, CDR2 SMNVEV (reference sequence). Here the CDR3 reads CASSTEGQEYEQYF. CDR3 bases: TGTGCCAGCAGTACAGAAGGACAGGAGTACGAGCAGTACTTC.

The chain joins TRBV3-1 (or the pseudogene TRBV3-2) to TRBJ1-5; D might be TRBD1 (5 bases). The germline V and J ends were trimmed by 1 base and 4 bases, with 11 bases remaining between them. The CDR3 sequence is 15 residues long. Germline CDR1 reads LGHDT; CDR2 reads YNNKEL (reference sequence). CDR3 bases: TGTGCCAGCAGCCAAGGGTCAGGGCGGAATCAGCCCCAGCATTTT. Its translation is CASSQGSGRNQPQHF.

J is TRBJ2-3 and V is TRBV7-3; 9 bases match TRBD2. The CDR3 runs to 17 residues. The germline CDR1 and CDR2 sequences are SGHTA and FQGTGA. Trimming cost V 6 bases and J 2 bases; bases outside gene matches: 12. The CDR3 protein is CASSQFGIAGDTDTQYF. CDR3 DNA: TGTGCCAGCAGTCAATTCGGGATAGCGGGGGACACAGATACGCAGTATTTT.

The chain carries TRBV2 and TRBJ2-3, with D possibly being TRBD1 (6 bases). CDR3 size: 15 residues. Trimming took off 3 bases at V and 2 bases at J, with 12 bases between the two ends. Germline values: CDR1 SNHLY, CDR2 FYNNEI. The CDR3 spells CASSDDDRFTDTQYF. CDR3 nucleotide sequence: TGTGCCAGCAGTGATGATGACAGGTTCACAGATACGCAGTATTTT. The complete variable domain, with remaining parts taken from reference TRBV2 and TRBJ2-3, reads EPEVTQTPSHQVTQMGQEVILRCVPISNHLYFYWYRQILGQKVEFLVSFYNNEISEKSEIFDDQFSVERPDGSNFTLKIRSTKLEDSAMYFCASSDDDRFTDTQYFGPGTRLTVL.

The chain combines TRBV28 with TRBJ1-5; D possibly corresponds to TRBD1 (6 bases). Trimming stripped 7 bases from V and 1 base from J, with 14 bases between. The CDR3 runs 15 residues. In germline, CDR1 is MDHEN, CDR2 SYDVKM. The CDR3 nucleotides read TGTGCCAGCAACTCCGGACAGAAGAGCAATCAGCCCCAGCATTTT. Translated: CASNSGQKSNQPQHF.

This chain links TRBV5-4 with TRBJ2-3; 7 bases align to TRBD2. This CDR3 region has 15 residues. V trimming: 3 bases; J trimming: 4 bases; junction bases outside the gene matches: 8. Germline V gives CDR1 SGHNT, CDR2 YYREEE (reference sequence). The CDR3 sequence: CASSSRLAGPDTQYF. The CDR3, as DNA: TGTGCCAGCAGCTCGCGACTAGCCGGTCCAGATACGCAGTATTTT.

The chain is built from TRBV5-1 and TRBJ2-7; 10 bases map to TRBD2. CDR3 size: 15 residues. From germline, CDR1 is SGHRS and CDR2 YFSETQ. V lost 4 bases and J lost 4; bases outside the gene matches: 8. CDR3 protein: CASSRSTSGAYEQYF. The CDR3 nucleotides are TGCGCCAGCAGCAGGTCCACTAGCGGGGCTTACGAGCAGTACTTC.

The chain couples TRBV27 to TRBJ2-5; 8 positions match TRBD1. The length of the CDR3 is 16 residues. With V trimmed by 3 bases and J by 5 bases, 11 bases remained unmatched. From germline, CDR1 is MNHEY and CDR2 SMNVEV (reference sequence). As DNA, the CDR3 is TGTGCCAGCAGTTTTGTAGGGGCAGGGGGCCAGGAGACCCAGTACTTC. It codes for CASSFVGAGGQETQYF.

The chain uses TRBV19 and TRBJ1-2; 12 positions agree with TRBD1. CDR3 length: 19 amino acids. In germline, CDR1 is LNHDA, CDR2 SQIVND (reference sequence). V was pared by 5 bases and J by 4 bases, with 17 bases of the junction left unmatched. The CDR3 loop reads CASSPWLTRDRGPGYGYTF. In DNA, the CDR3 is TGTGCCAGTAGTCCTTGGCTTACCCGGGACAGGGGGCCTGGCTATGGCTACACCTTC. The variable domain in full, completed from reference TRBV19 and TRBJ1-2, reads DGGITQSPKYLFRKEGQNVTLSCEQNLNHDAMYWYRQDPGQGLRLIYYSQIVNDFQKGDIAEGYSVSREKKESFPLTVTSAQKNPTAFYLCASSPWLTRDRGPGYGYTFGSGTRLTVV.

V usage is TRBV10-3 and J usage is TRBJ2-5; D possibly corresponds to TRBD1 (6 bases). The CDR3 runs 17 residues. Germline CDR1 is ENHRY and CDR2 is SYGVKD. The ends were cut back, 0 bases at V and 5 bases at J, with 19 bases in the middle. This CDR3 reads CAISESTPGANRETQYF. The CDR3 nucleotides read TGTGCCATCAGTGAGTCGACTCCAGGGGCGAATAGGGAGACCCAGTACTTC.

The rearrangement links TRBV4-2 to TRBJ2-2, with a tentative D call TRBD1 (6 bases). V was pared by 0 bases and J by 11 bases, with 13 bases between. Germline loops: CDR1 LGHNA, CDR2 YNFKEQ. The CDR3 runs to 14 residues. The CDR3 spells CASSQEGHPYELFF. The CDR3 region has the DNA TGTGCCAGCAGCCAAGAGGGACACCCTTATGAGCTGTTTTTT.

The table lists this clone with a count of one. This chain links TRBV24-1 with TRBJ1-2; D might be TRBD1 (6 bases). The CDR3 length is 15 residues. CDR1 and CDR2 from the germline V gene are KGHDR and SFDVKD. Trimming took off 4 bases at V and 8 bases at J, with 19 bases between the two ends. CDR3: CATSERGAAQEGYTF. The DNA of the CDR3 is TGTGCCACCAGTGAACGGGGGGCGGCTCAGGAAGGCTACACCTTC.

The V gene is TRBV3-1 (or the pseudogene TRBV3-2), the J gene TRBJ2-1, with 9 bases that match TRBD2. Trimming removed 0 bases from V and 5 bases from J; junction bases left unmatched: 5. Germline-derived CDR1 and CDR2 are LGHDT and YNNKEL (reference sequence). The CDR3 is 16 residues long. CDR3 in amino acids: CASSQDTTSGHNEQFF. The CDR3 DNA sequence: TGTGCCAGCAGCCAAGATACCACTAGCGGGCACAATGAGCAGTTCTTC.

This rearrangement joins TRBV10-3 to TRBJ1-6; TRBD1 agrees at 9 bases. The CDR3 is 17 residues long. V was clipped by 2 bases and J by 5 bases; unmatched bases: 7. CDR1 and CDR2 from the germline V gene are ENHRY and SYGVKD. The CDR3 is CAISETTTGGNNSPLHF. For the CDR3, the DNA is TGTGCCATCAGTGAGACTACCACAGGGGGCAATAATTCACCCCTCCACTTT.

V and J are TRBV24-1 and TRBJ2-6; D uncertain. Germline V gene data show CDR1 as KGHDR and CDR2 as SFDVKD. The length of the CDR3 is 16 residues. The V gene lost 4 bases and the J gene lost 2 bases, with 11 bases spanning the gap. The CDR3 DNA reads TGTGCCACCAGTGAGAATGGTGGCACTGGGGCCAACGTCCTGACTTTC. Amino acids: CATSENGGTGANVLTF.

This chain uses TRBV7-9 with TRBJ2-7, with 8 bases fitting TRBD1. The CDR3 is 13 amino acids. Germline V gives CDR1 SEHNR, CDR2 FQNEAQ (reference sequence). The V and J ends lost 5 bases and 5 bases, in that order; junction bases with no gene match: 5. CDR3 coding DNA: TGTGCCAGCAGCACCAGGGGGCTCAACGAGCAGTACTTC. This codes for CASSTRGLNEQYF.

Note on this clone: The junction departs from germline at one end; a sequencing error may be responsible. This chain links TRBV7-6 with TRBJ2-2, with TRBD2 matching over 8 bases. The CDR3 covers 17 residues. CDR1 SGHVS and CDR2 FNYEAQ come from the germline V gene. The CDR3 sequence is CTSSLAASGLNTGELFF. CDR3 coding DNA: TGTACCAGCAGCTTAGCGGCTAGCGGGTTGAACACCGGGGAGCTGTTTTTT.

The J gene is TRBJ1-6, the V gene TRBV5-1; 9 nucleotides line up with TRBD1. V trimming: 2 bases; J trimming: 6 bases; junction bases outside the gene matches: 6. The V gene's germline CDR1 is SGHRS and CDR2 YFSETQ. The CDR3 covers 16 residues. This CDR3 reads CASSFSGTGLNSPLHF. The CDR3 DNA follows: TGCGCCAGCAGCTTCTCCGGGACAGGGCTTAATTCACCCCTCCACTTT.

V gene TRBV18 combines with J gene TRBJ1-1; tentative D call: TRBD1 (5 bases). This CDR3 has 13 residues. V lost 7 bases and J lost 0, with 9 bases in between. From germline, CDR1 is KGHSH and CDR2 LQKENI. The DNA for the CDR3 is TGTGCCAGCTTCGACAGCATGAACACTGAAGCTTTCTTT. Protein sequence: CASFDSMNTEAFF.